This T cell receptor beta chain originates from a study of CD8+ T cells in alopecia areata. About the study: Skin was taken from roughly 6-13-month-old C3H/HeJ graft donors that had spontaneous alopecia and grafted onto roughly 7-11-week-old female C3H/HeJ mice. Notes on the study in general: Between patients, shared TCR sequences were less clear than in mice. This was possibly due in part to HLA diversity in the patient population. Higher clonality than in normal scalp was seen in lesional scalp, especially alopecia totalis/universalis. Scalp specimens additionally yield sequences from normal skin's resident alphabeta T cells.

RNA extraction was followed by reverse transcription into cDNA, which acted as the sequencing template. Profiling relied on immunoSEQ multiplex PCR, and the TCRdb table lists in-frame clones only, not all of them. The repertoire has 200,000 to 300,000 clones, none seen only once; the ten largest take more than 0.95%. Separation of pooled cutaneous lymph node cells was by sorting with CD4, CD8alpha, NKG2D, NKG2ACE and other markers. Remarks on this clone: What it binds is unknown. Mouse gene names and germline throughout. The same CDR3 arises from other DNA sequences in this sample as well.

This clonotype was sampled from a C3H/HeJ mouse with alopecia areata. This line is of MHC haplotype H2-k. The sequenced sample was CD4+ T cells sorted from a lymph node.

Incomplete CDR3 DNA: TGTGCCAGCGGTGAACAGGGGGCGGACTCC. It translates to CASGEQGADS. The whole CDR3 is CASGEQGADSDYTF. V usage is TRBV13-2 and J usage is TRBJ1-2; 9 bases are shared with TRBD1. The CDR3 is cut off 4 residues early in the read; its end comes from the germline J gene. This CDR3 is 14 amino acids long. J was trimmed by 3 bases and V by 2 bases; bases with no gene match: 2. Germline V gene sequence: CDR1 NNHNN, CDR2 SYGAGS (reference sequence).